Described below is a single T cell receptor beta chain sequence and its context. Germline trimming cut 6 bases from V and 5 bases from J; bases unmatched to any gene: 6. The CDR3 has 15 residues. Per germline, CDR1 LNHDA and CDR2 SQIVND (reference sequence). It was during active infection that Seattle patients were enrolled and then longitudinally followed. This record comes from a study of blood T cell repertoires in COVID-19. The assay was immunoSEQ multiplex PCR, and TCRdb's table has in-frame clones only and misses some. The sample includes 150,000 to 200,000 clones, around nine tenths of them seen just once.

The TCR comes from an older woman with COVID-19, enrolled during active disease. The sample consisted of peripheral blood. The rearrangement links TRBV19 to TRBJ2-7; TRBD2 aligns across 14 bases. CDR3 DNA: TGTGCCAGTAGGATGACTAGCGGGAGGGCCCACGAGCAGTACTTC. Encoded protein: CASRMTSGRAHEQYF.